The clone carrying this TCR beta chain was found a few times. Its antigen remains unidentified. Using immunoSEQ multiplex PCR, the repertoire was profiled, and TCRdb retains in-frame clones only, with some absent. Altogether about 85,000 clones are present, 85% to 90% being singletons, with the ten largest covering 7%. This sample was included in a study of T cell responses to AZD1222 COVID-19 vaccine. Study results and limitations: At baseline, seropositivity was found in only a handful of AZD1222 recipients. Mostly white British, mostly female donors; authors suggested clonal diversity may be underestimated. The CD4 TCRs associated with vaccination extended across spike and predominated at 160-218 and 743-854.

CDR3 size: 15 residues. V dropped 0 bases and J dropped 0 bases, with 6 bases sitting between them. CDR1 and CDR2 (germline): MGHRA, YSYEKL. The chain has TRBV4-1 and TRBJ1-5; the D is unclear. The sample in question was peripheral blood, obtained on day 0 of AZD1222 vaccination. The receptor's source is an adult in good health. DNA of the CDR3: TGCGCCAGCAGCCAAGATTCCTTTAGCAATCAGCCCCAGCATTTT. Encoded protein: CASSQDSFSNQPQHF.